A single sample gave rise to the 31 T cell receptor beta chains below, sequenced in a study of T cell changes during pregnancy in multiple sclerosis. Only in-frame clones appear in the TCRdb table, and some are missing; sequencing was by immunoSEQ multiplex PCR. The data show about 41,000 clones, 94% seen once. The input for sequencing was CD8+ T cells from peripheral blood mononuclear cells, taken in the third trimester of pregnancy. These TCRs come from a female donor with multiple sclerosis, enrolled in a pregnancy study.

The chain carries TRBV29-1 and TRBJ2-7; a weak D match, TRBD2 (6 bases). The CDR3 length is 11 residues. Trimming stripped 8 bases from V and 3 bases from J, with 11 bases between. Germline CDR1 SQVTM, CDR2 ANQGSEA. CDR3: CSLRDGYEQYF. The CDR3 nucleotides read TGCAGCTTGCGGGACGGCTACGAGCAGTACTTC.

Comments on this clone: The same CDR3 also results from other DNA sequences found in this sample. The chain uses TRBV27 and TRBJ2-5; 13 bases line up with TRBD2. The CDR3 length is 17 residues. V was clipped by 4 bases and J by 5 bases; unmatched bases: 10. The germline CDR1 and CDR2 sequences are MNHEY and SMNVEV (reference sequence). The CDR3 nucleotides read TGTGCCAGCAGTTCAACAACTAGCGGGAGGGGAGAGGAGACCCAGTACTTC. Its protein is CASSSTTSGRGEETQYF.

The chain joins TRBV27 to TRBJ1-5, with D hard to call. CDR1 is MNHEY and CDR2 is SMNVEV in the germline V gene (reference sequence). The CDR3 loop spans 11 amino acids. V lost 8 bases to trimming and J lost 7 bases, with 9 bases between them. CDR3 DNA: TGTGCCAGCGGCTGGAGACAGCCCCAGCATTTT. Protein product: CASGWRQPQHF.

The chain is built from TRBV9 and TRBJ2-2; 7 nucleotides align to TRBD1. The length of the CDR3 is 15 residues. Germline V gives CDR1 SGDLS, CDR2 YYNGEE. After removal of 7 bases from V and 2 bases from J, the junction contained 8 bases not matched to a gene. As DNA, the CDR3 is TGTGCCAGCCACAACCGGGACAGCAACACCGGGGAGCTGTTTTTT. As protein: CASHNRDSNTGELFF.

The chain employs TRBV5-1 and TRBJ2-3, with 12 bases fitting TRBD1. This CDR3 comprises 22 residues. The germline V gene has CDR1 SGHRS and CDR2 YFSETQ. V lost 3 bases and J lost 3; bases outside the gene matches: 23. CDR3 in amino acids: CASSSPDPDDWGGQGATDTQYF. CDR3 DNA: TGCGCCAGCAGCTCCCCTGACCCTGACGACTGGGGGGGACAGGGGGCAACAGATACGCAGTATTTT. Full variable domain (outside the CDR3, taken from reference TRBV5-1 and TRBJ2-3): KAGVTQTPRYLIKTRGQQVTLSCSPISGHRSVSWYQQTPGQGLQFLFEYFSETQRNKGNFPGRFSGRQFSNSRSEMNVSTLELGDSALYLCASSSPDPDDWGGQGATDTQYFGPGTRLTVL.

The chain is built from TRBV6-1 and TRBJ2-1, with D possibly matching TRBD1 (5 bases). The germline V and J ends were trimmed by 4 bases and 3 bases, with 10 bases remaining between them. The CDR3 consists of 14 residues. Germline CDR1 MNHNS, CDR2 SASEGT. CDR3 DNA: TGTGCCAGCAGTGTGCAGGGCGGCTACAATGAGCAGTTCTTC. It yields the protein CASSVQGGYNEQFF.

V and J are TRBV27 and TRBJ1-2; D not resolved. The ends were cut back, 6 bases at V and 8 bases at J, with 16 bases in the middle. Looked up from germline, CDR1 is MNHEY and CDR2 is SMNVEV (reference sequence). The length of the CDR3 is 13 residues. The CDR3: CASRPSWVGGYTF. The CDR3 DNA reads TGTGCCAGCAGGCCTAGTTGGGTTGGAGGCTACACCTTC.

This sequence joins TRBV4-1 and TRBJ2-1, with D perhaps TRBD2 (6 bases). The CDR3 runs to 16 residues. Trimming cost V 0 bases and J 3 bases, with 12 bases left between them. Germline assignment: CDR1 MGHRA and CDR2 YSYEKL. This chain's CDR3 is CASSQEWGGIYNEQFF. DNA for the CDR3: TGCGCCAGCAGCCAAGAATGGGGCGGGATCTACAATGAGCAGTTCTTC.

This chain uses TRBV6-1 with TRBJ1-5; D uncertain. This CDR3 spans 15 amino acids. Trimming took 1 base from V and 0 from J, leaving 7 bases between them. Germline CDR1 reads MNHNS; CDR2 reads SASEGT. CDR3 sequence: CASSEVSYSNQPQHF. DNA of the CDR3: TGTGCCAGCAGTGAAGTATCGTATAGCAATCAGCCCCAGCATTTT.

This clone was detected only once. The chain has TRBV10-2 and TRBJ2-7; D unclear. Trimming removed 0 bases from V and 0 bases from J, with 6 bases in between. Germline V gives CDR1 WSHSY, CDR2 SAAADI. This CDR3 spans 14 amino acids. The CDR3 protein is CASSESGFSYEQYF. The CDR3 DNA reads TGCGCCAGCAGTGAGTCTGGCTTCTCCTACGAGCAGTACTTC.

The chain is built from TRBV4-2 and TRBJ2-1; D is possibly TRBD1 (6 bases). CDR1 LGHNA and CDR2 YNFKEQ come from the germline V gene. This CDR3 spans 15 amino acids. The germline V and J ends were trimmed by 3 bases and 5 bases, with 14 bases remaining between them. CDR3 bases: TGTGCCAGCAGCCATCCGTCGACAGGCGACAATGAGCAGTTCTTC. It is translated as CASSHPSTGDNEQFF.

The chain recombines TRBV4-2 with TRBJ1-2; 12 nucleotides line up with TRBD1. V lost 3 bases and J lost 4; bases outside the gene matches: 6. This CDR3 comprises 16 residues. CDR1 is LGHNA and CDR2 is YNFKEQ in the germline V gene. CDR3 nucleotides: TGTGCCAGCAGCCAGCGGGGGGGACAGGGGGCCTATGGCTACACCTTC. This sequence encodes CASSQRGGQGAYGYTF.

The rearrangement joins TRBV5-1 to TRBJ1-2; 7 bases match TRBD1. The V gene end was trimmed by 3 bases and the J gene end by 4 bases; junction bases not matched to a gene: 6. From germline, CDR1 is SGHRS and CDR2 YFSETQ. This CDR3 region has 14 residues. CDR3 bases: TGCGCCAGCAGCTGGGGGGACAGCCTCTATGGCTACACCTTC. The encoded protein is CASSWGDSLYGYTF.

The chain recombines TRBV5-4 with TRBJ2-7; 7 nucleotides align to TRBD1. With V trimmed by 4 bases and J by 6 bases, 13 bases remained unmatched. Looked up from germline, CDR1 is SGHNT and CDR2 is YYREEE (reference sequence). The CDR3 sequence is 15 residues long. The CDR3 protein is CASSNRQGGGSEQYF. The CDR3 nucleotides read TGTGCCAGCAGCAACAGACAGGGTGGTGGCAGCGAGCAGTACTTC.

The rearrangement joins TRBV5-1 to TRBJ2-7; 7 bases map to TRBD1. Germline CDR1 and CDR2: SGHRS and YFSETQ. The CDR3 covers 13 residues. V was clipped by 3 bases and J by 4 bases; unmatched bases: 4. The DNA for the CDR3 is TGCGCCAGCAGCTGGTTACAGGGGTACGAGCAGTACTTC. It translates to CASSWLQGYEQYF.

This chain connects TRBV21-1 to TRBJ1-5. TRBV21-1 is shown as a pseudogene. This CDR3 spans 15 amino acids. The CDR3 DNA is TGTGCCAGGGGGTCGGGGGGCTTTAGCAATCAGCCCCAGCATTTT. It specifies CARGSGGFSNQPQHF.

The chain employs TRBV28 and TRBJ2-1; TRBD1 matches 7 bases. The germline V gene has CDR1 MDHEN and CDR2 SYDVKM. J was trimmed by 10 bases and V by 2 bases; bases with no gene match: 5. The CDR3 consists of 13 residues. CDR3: CASSLITGEEQFF. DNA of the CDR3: TGTGCCAGCAGTTTAATCACAGGGGAAGAGCAGTTCTTC.

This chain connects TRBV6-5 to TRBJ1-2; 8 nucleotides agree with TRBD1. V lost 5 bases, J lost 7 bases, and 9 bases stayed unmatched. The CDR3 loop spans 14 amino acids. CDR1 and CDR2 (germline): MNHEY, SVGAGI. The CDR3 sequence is CASSGQGGASGYTF. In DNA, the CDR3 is TGTGCCAGCAGTGGACAGGGAGGGGCGAGTGGCTACACCTTC.

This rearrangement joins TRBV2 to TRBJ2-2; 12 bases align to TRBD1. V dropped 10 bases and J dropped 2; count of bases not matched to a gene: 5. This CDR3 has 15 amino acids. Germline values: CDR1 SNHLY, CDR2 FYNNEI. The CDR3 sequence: CANSGTGGNTGELFF. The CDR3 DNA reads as TGTGCCAACTCCGGGACAGGGGGCAACACCGGGGAGCTGTTTTTT.

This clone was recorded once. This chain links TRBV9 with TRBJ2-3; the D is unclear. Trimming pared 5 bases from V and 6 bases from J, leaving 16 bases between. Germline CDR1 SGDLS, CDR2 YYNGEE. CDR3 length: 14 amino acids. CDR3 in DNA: TGTGCCAGCAGTCCTCGCGGAACTTCGGATACGCAGTATTTT. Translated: CASSPRGTSDTQYF.

Written as DNA, the CDR3 is TGCGCCAGCAGCCAAGTGGGACTACAAGAGACCCAGTACTTC. Protein sequence: CASSQVGLQETQYF. The chain carries TRBV4-1 and TRBJ2-5, with TRBD2 identical over 7 bases. The CDR3 is made up of 14 amino acids. Germline CDR1 is MGHRA and CDR2 is YSYEKL. Germline trimming cut 1 base from V and 2 bases from J; bases unmatched to any gene: 1.

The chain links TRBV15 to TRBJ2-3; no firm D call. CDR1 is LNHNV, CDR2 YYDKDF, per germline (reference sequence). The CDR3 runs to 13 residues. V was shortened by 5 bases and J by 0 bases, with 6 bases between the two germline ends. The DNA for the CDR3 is TGTGCCACCAGCCTTACAAGCACAGATACGCAGTATTTT. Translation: CATSLTSTDTQYF.

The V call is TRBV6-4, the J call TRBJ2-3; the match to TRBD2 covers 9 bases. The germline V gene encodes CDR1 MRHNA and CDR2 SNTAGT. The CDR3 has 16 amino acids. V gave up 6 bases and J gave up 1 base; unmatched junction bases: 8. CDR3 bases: TGTGCCAGCAGCGCGGAGACTAGCGGAGGCACAGATACGCAGTATTTT. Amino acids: CASSAETSGGTDTQYF.

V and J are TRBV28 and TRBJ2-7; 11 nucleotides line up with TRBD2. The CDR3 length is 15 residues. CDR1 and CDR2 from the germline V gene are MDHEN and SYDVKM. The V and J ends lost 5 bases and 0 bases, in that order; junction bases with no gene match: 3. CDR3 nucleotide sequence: TGTGCCAGCAGTCTTAGCGGGAGGGGCTCCTACGAGCAGTACTTC. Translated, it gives CASSLSGRGSYEQYF.

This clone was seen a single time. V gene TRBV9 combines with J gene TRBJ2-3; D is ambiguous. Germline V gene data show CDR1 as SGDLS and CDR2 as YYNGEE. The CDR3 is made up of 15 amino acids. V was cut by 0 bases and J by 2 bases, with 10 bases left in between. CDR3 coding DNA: TGTGCCAGCAGCGTAGGAGTGCTACTCACAGATACGCAGTATTTT. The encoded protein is CASSVGVLLTDTQYF.

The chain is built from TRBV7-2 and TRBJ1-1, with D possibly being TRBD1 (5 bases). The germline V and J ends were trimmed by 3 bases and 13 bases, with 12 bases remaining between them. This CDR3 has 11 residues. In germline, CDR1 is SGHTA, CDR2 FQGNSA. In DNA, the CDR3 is TGTGCCAGCAGCTTGGGGGGTGGCGTTTTCTTT. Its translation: CASSLGGGVFF. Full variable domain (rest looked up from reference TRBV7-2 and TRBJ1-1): GAGVSQSPSNKVTEKGKDVELRCDPISGHTALYWYRQSLGQGLEFLIYFQGNSAPDKSGLPSDRFSAERTGGSVSTLTIQRTQQEDSAVYLCASSLGGGVFFGQGTRLTVV.

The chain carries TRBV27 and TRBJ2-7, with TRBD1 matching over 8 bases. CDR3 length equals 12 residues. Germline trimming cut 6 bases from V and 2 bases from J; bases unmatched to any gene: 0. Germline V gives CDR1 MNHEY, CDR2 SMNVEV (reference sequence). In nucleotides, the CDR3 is TGTGCCAGCAGGGGACAGGCCTACGAGCAGTACTTC. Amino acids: CASRGQAYEQYF.

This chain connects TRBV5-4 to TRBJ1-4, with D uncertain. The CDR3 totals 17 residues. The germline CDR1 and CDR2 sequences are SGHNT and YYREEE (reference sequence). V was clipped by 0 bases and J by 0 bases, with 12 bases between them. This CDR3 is CASSLAFSGATNEKLFF. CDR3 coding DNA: TGTGCCAGCAGCTTGGCCTTCTCGGGTGCAACTAATGAAAAACTGTTTTTT.

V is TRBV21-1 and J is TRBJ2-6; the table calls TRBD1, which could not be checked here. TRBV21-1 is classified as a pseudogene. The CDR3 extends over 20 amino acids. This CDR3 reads CASSMGGRDREFSGANVLTF. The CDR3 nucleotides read TGTGCCAGCAGCATGGGAGGCAGGGACAGGGAGTTCTCTGGGGCCAACGTCCTGACTTTC.

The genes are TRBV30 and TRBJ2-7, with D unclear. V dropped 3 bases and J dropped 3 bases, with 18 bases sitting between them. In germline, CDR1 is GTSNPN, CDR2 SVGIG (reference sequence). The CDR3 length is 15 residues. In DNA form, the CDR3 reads TGTGCCTGGAGCCCATCAGCGCACGCTTTCTACGAGCAGTACTTC. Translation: CAWSPSAHAFYEQYF.

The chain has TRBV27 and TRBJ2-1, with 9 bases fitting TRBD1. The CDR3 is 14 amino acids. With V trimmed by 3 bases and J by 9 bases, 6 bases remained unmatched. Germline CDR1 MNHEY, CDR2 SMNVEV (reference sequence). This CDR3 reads CASSLGQGFGEQFF. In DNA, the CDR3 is TGTGCCAGCAGTTTGGGACAGGGTTTTGGTGAGCAGTTCTTC.